Each of the 21 T cell receptor beta chains below was sequenced from the same sample in a study of T cell therapy after organ transplantation. What these receptors recognize is not known. Profiled with immunoSEQ multiplex PCR; TCRdb holds only in-frame clones, not every one. Here the sample spans around 50,000 clones, about 95% being singletons. The material was CD8+ T cells from blood, obtained before autologous CMV-specific T cell therapy. All receptors derive from a human patient who had received a solid organ transplant and had CMV disease.

The chain carries TRBV7-2 and TRBJ1-6, with D unclear. V gave up 2 bases and J gave up 7 bases, with 12 bases separating them. Germline V CDR1 and CDR2: SGHTA, FQGNSA. This CDR3 region has 15 residues. CDR3 protein: CASSLRIARNSPLHF. The CDR3 DNA reads TGTGCCAGCAGCTTACGGATTGCCCGCAATTCACCCCTCCACTTT.

This clone was observed once. This rearrangement joins TRBV5-8 to TRBJ1-1; no reliable D call. Looked up from germline, CDR1 is SGHTS and CDR2 is YDEGEE. V lost 1 base to trimming and J lost 7 bases, with 17 bases between them. This CDR3 has 15 residues. The CDR3 bases are TGTGCCAGCAGCTTGAGCGGTGCCCGGGCCGGTGAAGCTTTCTTT. Translated: CASSLSGARAGEAFF.

Points on this clone: This CDR3 is also generated by other DNA sequences in the sample. The chain joins TRBV7-6 to TRBJ1-1; D is unresolved. This CDR3 region has 11 residues. From germline, CDR1 is SGHVS and CDR2 FNYEAQ. V was cut by 3 bases and J by 7 bases, with 6 bases left in between. CDR3 nucleotides: TGTGCCAGCAGCTTGGGTAGTGAAGCTTTCTTT. Its protein product is CASSLGSEAFF.

This clone was counted a single time. DNA for the CDR3: TGTGCCAGCAGCTTAGCGCAAGGCTCCCTCTACGAGCAGTACTTC. Encoded protein: CASSLAQGSLYEQYF. This chain connects TRBV7-2 to TRBJ2-7; no clear D. Trimming removed 0 bases from V and 3 bases from J, with 12 bases in between. Germline V gene lookup returns CDR1 SGHTA and CDR2 FQGNSA. This CDR3 is 15 amino acids long.

The V gene is TRBV19, the J gene TRBJ2-7; maybe TRBD1 (6 bases). V lost 6 bases and J lost 2, with 11 bases in between. The CDR3 loop spans 13 amino acids. CDR1 and CDR2 (germline): LNHDA, SQIVND (reference sequence). The CDR3 here is CASSDRLTYEQYF. The CDR3 DNA follows: TGTGCCAGTAGCGACAGGCTGACCTACGAGCAGTACTTC. The full variable domain, rest sourced from reference TRBV19 and TRBJ2-7, is DGGITQSPKYLFRKEGQNVTLSCEQNLNHDAMYWYRQDPGQGLRLIYYSQIVNDFQKGDIAEGYSVSREKKESFPLTVTSAQKNPTAFYLCASSDRLTYEQYFGPGTRLTVT.

The rearrangement uses TRBV11-2 and TRBJ1-1; a weak D match, TRBD1 (6 bases). V dropped 7 bases and J dropped 4 bases, with 25 bases sitting between them. Germline values: CDR1 SGHAT, CDR2 FQNNGV. CDR3 size: 17 residues. Here the CDR3 reads CASNTSSRARGGTEAFF. Written as DNA, the CDR3 is TGTGCCAGCAACACGTCATCCAGGGCACGAGGGGGCACTGAAGCTTTCTTT.

V is TRBV6-6 and J is TRBJ1-2, with D unclear. CDR3 length: 12 amino acids. Trimming left V 5 bases short and J 6 bases short, with 10 bases between. Germline values: CDR1 MNHNY, CDR2 SVGAGI (reference sequence). The CDR3 loop is CASSLGRDGYTF. CDR3 sequence (DNA): TGTGCCAGCAGTCTCGGGAGGGATGGCTACACCTTC.

This sequence joins TRBV7-6 and TRBJ2-7, with TRBD1 matching over 7 bases. CDR3 length: 15 residues. Trimming removed 5 bases from V and 5 bases from J; junction bases left unmatched: 12. Germline CDR1 and CDR2: SGHVS and FNYEAQ. CDR3: CASSPEDRAGHEQYF. The CDR3, as DNA: TGTGCCAGCAGCCCCGAAGACAGGGCAGGCCACGAGCAGTACTTC.

The rearrangement links TRBV13 to TRBJ1-1; D is unclear. V was trimmed by 1 base and J by 5 bases, leaving 11 bases between them. CDR3 size: 14 residues. Per germline, CDR1 PRHDT and CDR2 FYEKMQ (reference sequence). This CDR3 reads CASSLALVLTEAFF. DNA of the CDR3: TGTGCCAGCAGCTTAGCCCTGGTTCTTACTGAAGCTTTCTTT.

V is TRBV30 and J is TRBJ1-5; weak D call: TRBD1 (6 bases). V lost 0 bases and J 1 base, leaving 10 bases between the germline ends. The CDR3 contains 15 residues. The germline CDR1 and CDR2 sequences are GTSNPN and SVGIG (reference sequence). This CDR3 reads CAWSVLTGSNQPQHF. Here the CDR3 DNA reads TGTGCCTGGAGTGTACTTACAGGGAGCAATCAGCCCCAGCATTTT.

V usage is TRBV13 and J usage is TRBJ2-2; the match to TRBD1 covers 10 bases. V lost 6 bases and J lost 6; bases outside the gene matches: 10. Germline V gene sequence: CDR1 PRHDT, CDR2 FYEKMQ (reference sequence). The CDR3 loop spans 16 amino acids. In DNA, the CDR3 is TGTGCCAGCAGTTCGGGACAGGGGTTGTGGGCCGGGGAGCTGTTTTTT. Protein: CASSSGQGLWAGELFF.

This chain connects TRBV13 to TRBJ2-5; perhaps TRBD1 as D (6 bases). The CDR3 is 13 residues long. The ends were cut back, 0 bases at V and 5 bases at J, with 7 bases in the middle. Germline V gives CDR1 PRHDT, CDR2 FYEKMQ (reference sequence). The CDR3 DNA is TGTGCCAGCAGCTTAGGGAGGGGGGAGACCCAGTACTTC. The encoded protein is CASSLGRGETQYF.

This clone is a singleton in its sample. The chain employs TRBV5-4 and TRBJ1-1; D uncertain. V lost 4 bases and J 8 bases, leaving 12 bases between the germline ends. This CDR3 is built from 12 residues. CDR1 SGHNT and CDR2 YYREEE come from the germline V gene (reference sequence). The CDR3 sequence: CASSPGILEAFF. CDR3 DNA: TGTGCCAGCAGCCCGGGAATACTCGAAGCTTTCTTT.

The V call is TRBV29-1, the J call TRBJ2-7; the D is unclear. V dropped 4 bases and J dropped 5 bases, with 6 bases sitting between them. Germline assignment: CDR1 SQVTM and CDR2 ANQGSEA. The CDR3 totals 10 residues. CDR3 nucleotides: TGCAGCGTTGCCAGTGACGAGCAGTACTTC. As protein: CSVASDEQYF.

The gene calls are TRBV27 and TRBJ2-7; 10 positions match TRBD1. CDR1 is MNHEY, CDR2 SMNVEV, per germline (reference sequence). The V segment lost 6 bases and the J segment 1 base; nucleotides outside the gene matches: 3. The CDR3 spans 14 residues. CDR3 nucleotide sequence: TGTGCCAGCAGAAGGACAGGGGGTTCCTACGAGCAGTACTTC. Translation gives CASRRTGGSYEQYF.

This clone was seen a single time. The rearrangement links TRBV9 to TRBJ2-3, with 13 bases identical to TRBD2. Losses at the gene ends were 3 bases for V and 6 bases for J; bases not matched to a gene: 4. The length of the CDR3 is 15 residues. Germline assignment: CDR1 SGDLS and CDR2 YYNGEE. In nucleotides, the CDR3 is TGTGCCAGCAGCGCCGGGACTAGCGGGACCGATACGCAGTATTTT. It specifies CASSAGTSGTDTQYF.

This clone was counted a single time. The chain has TRBV9 and TRBJ2-1; D not certain. With 0 bases removed from V and 4 bases from J, the gap between germline ends came to 8 bases. The CDR3 runs 14 residues. CDR1 is SGDLS and CDR2 is YYNGEE in the germline V gene. The CDR3 DNA sequence: TGTGCCAGCAGCGTAGTTGGGTCATACAATGAGCAGTTCTTC. Its protein is CASSVVGSYNEQFF.

The table lists this clone with a few counts. This chain connects TRBV6-6 to TRBJ2-7, with 7 bases fitting TRBD1. V lost 2 bases and J lost 5; bases outside the gene matches: 12. Germline CDR1 and CDR2: MNHNY and SVGAGI (reference sequence). The CDR3 has 16 amino acids. The DNA of the CDR3 is TGTGCCAGCAGTTACACCCGTGGCAGGGGGAACGACGAGCAGTACTTC. Translation gives CASSYTRGRGNDEQYF.

V usage is TRBV6-1 and J usage is TRBJ2-7; D perhaps matches TRBD1 (7 bases). This CDR3 spans 14 amino acids. V was shortened by 4 bases and J by 0 bases, with 10 bases between the two germline ends. CDR1 MNHNS and CDR2 SASEGT come from the germline V gene. CDR3 sequence reads: CASSGGDSSYEQYF. CDR3 DNA: TGTGCCAGCAGTGGGGGGGACAGCTCCTACGAGCAGTACTTC.

This chain connects TRBV4-1 to TRBJ2-1; TRBD2 is a possible D gene (7 bases). The germline V gene has CDR1 MGHRA and CDR2 YSYEKL. The CDR3 runs 15 residues. Trimming stripped 6 bases from V and 5 bases from J, with 17 bases between. CDR3 residues: CASRRSGGFNNEQFF. CDR3 in DNA: TGCGCCAGCAGAAGGTCGGGGGGCTTCAACAATGAGCAGTTCTTC.

The chain employs TRBV7-8 and TRBJ2-2; 12 bases are a match to TRBD1. V shed 4 bases and J 7 bases; nucleotides not matched to a gene: 10. CDR3 length equals 17 residues. The germline V gene encodes CDR1 SGHVS and CDR2 FQNEAQ. The CDR3 region has the DNA TGTGCCAGCAGCTCACCGGGACAGGGGGCGCTCGGCGGGGAGCTGTTTTTT. Translating it yields CASSSPGQGALGGELFF.